Included here is one TCR beta chain sequence, with context. The CDR3 is 16 amino acids. The germline CDR1 and CDR2 sequences are SGHRS and YFSETQ. Unmatched junction bases numbered 12, after V lost 3 bases and J lost 5 bases. This record comes from a study of blood T cell repertoires in COVID-19. Study information: Samples representing acute and convalescent COVID-19 were sourced from the United States, Italy and Spain. The cDNA or gDNA used as material had been derived from T cells, B-cell-depleted T cells, or PBMCs.

In the original workflow: Amplified reference gene primers provided the basis for estimating nucleated cell counts. Method: immunoSEQ multiplex PCR; TCRdb's copy keeps in-frame clones and lacks some. V and J calls and clone size are given by that table; D and trimming were obtained from the DNA. This sample has 270,000 or so clones, with approximately 85% found just once. Source material: peripheral blood. The sequence was collected from a human donor in a cohort sampled during active COVID-19. The chain joins TRBV5-1 to TRBJ1-2; 8 bases are shared with TRBD1. The CDR3 sequence is CASSSTAGTGRYGYTF. The DNA for the CDR3 is TGCGCCAGCAGCTCAACCGCCGGGACAGGTCGTTATGGCTACACCTTC.